This T cell receptor (beta chain) came from a study of blood T cell repertoires in COVID-19. Method: immunoSEQ multiplex PCR; TCRdb's copy keeps in-frame clones and lacks some. The sample has 190,000 or so clones, roughly 82% seen once. Germline-derived CDR1 and CDR2 are MNHNS and SASEGT. This CDR3 spans 16 amino acids. With 0 bases clipped from V and 7 bases from J, the junction kept 9 bases outside the gene matches. Participants, 18 to 89 years old, spanned around 26 US areas. Cohort 3 recovery required two negative PCRs, clearance, or symptom resolution. The TCR was taken from a man aged 35-49 years who had recovered from COVID-19. This chain uses TRBV6-1 with TRBJ1-2, with 9 positions matching TRBD1. The sample comprised PBMCs or T cells enriched from blood (not recorded which). This CDR3 is CASSEAWGQGYSGYTF. Here the CDR3 DNA reads TGTGCCAGCAGTGAAGCGTGGGGACAGGGTTATTCTGGCTACACCTTC.